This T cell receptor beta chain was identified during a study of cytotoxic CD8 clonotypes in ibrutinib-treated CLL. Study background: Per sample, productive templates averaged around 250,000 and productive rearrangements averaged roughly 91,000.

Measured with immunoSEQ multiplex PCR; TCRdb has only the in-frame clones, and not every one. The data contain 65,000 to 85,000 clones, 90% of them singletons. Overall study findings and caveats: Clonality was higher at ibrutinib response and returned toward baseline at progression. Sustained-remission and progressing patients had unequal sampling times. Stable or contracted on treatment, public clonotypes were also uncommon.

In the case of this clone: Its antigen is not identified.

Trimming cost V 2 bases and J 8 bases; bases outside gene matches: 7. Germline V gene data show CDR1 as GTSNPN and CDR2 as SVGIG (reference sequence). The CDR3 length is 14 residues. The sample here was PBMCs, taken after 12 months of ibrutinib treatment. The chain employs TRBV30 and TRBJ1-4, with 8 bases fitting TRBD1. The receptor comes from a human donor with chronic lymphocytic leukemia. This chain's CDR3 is CAWSRGQGWEKLFF. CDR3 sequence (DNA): TGTGCCTGGAGTCGTGGACAGGGATGGGAAAAACTGTTTTTT.